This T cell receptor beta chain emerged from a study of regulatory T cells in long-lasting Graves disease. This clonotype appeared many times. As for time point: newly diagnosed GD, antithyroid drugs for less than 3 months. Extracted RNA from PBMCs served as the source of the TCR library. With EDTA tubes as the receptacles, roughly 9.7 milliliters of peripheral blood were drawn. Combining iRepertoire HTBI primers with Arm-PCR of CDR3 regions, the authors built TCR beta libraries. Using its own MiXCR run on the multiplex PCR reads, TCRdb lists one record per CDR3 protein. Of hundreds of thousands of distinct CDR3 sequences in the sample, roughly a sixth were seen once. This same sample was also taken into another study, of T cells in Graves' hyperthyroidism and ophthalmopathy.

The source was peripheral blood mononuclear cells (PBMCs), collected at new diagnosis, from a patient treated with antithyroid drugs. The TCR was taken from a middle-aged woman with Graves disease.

The CDR3 is CASMIGTRTEAFF. In DNA, the CDR3 is TGTGCCAGCATGATAGGGACGAGGACTGAAGCTTTCTTT. V gene TRBV28 combines with J gene TRBJ1-1; D may be TRBD1 (5 bases). Germline V gives CDR1 MDHEN, CDR2 SYDVKM. The CDR3 contains 13 residues. V was clipped by 7 bases and J by 5 bases, with 14 bases between them.